One sample yielded the 28 T cell receptor beta chains listed below, sequenced in a study of T cell repertoires in cytomegalovirus infection. These receptors are not linked to any known antigen. One entry per CDR3 protein results from TCRdb running MiXCR on the reads. The table includes around 540,000 distinct CDR3 sequences, around 35% detected once. The specimen was cultured PBMCs, collected from culture after CMV antigen stimulation. Receptors originate from a human donor in good health (CMV status not recorded). Some clones in this sample may be carry-over from other donors' samples.

This chain connects TRBV7-2 to TRBJ2-2; D not resolved. Per germline, CDR1 SGHTA and CDR2 FQGNSA. The CDR3 is 13 residues long. V was cut by 3 bases and J by 4 bases, with 6 bases left in between. CDR3 nucleotides: TGTGCCAGCAGCTTCCCAGGCACCGGGGAGCTGTTTTTT. It codes for CASSFPGTGELFF.

V is TRBV28 and J is TRBJ2-7; 10 bases agree with TRBD2. This CDR3 has 16 residues. V lost 2 bases, J lost 2 bases, and 6 bases stayed unmatched. The germline V gene encodes CDR1 MDHEN and CDR2 SYDVKM. DNA of the CDR3: TGTGCCAGCAGTTTAAGGGCTAGCGGGGGTACCTACGAGCAGTACTTC. Its translation: CASSLRASGGTYEQYF.

Only a few counts were recorded for this clonotype. CDR3 residues: CATSRVNPYNEQFF. The CDR3, as DNA: TGTGCCACCAGCAGAGTTAACCCCTACAATGAGCAGTTCTTC. V is TRBV15 and J is TRBJ2-1; D is unclear. CDR1 is LNHNV, CDR2 YYDKDF, per germline (reference sequence). CDR3 size: 14 residues. Trimming removed 1 base at V and 2 bases at J, with 6 bases between.

The J gene is TRBJ1-1, the V gene TRBV7-6, with 9 positions matching TRBD1. J gave up 6 bases and V 4 bases, and 9 bases lay outside the gene matches. CDR1 and CDR2 from the germline V gene are SGHVS and FNYEAQ. The CDR3 totals 15 residues. The CDR3 nucleotides are TGTGCCAGCAGCTCCCGGACAGGGGAAGGTTCTGAAGCTTTCTTT. It translates to CASSSRTGEGSEAFF. The full variable domain, in which reference TRBV7-6 and TRBJ1-1 provide the parts outside the CDR3, is GAGVSQSPRYKVTKRGQDVALRCDPISGHVSLYWYRQALGQGPEFLTYFNYEAQQDKSGLPNDRFSAERPEGSISTLTIQRTEQRDSAMYRCASSSRTGEGSEAFFGQGTRLTVV.

The V gene is TRBV7-2, the J gene TRBJ2-2, with 7 nucleotides matching TRBD1. The CDR3 contains 16 residues. J lost 2 bases, V lost 3 bases, and 6 bases had no gene match. Looked up from germline, CDR1 is SGHTA and CDR2 is FQGNSA. This CDR3 reads CASSFTRDRNTGELFF. The DNA of the CDR3 is TGTGCCAGCAGCTTCACCCGGGACAGAAACACCGGGGAGCTGTTTTTT.

The genes are TRBV7-8 and TRBJ2-7, with D maybe TRBD2 (5 bases). Per the germline V gene, CDR1 is SGHVS and CDR2 is FQNEAQ. The CDR3 covers 12 residues. CDR3 in amino acids: CASSEGSCEQYV. The CDR3 DNA reads TGTGCCAGCAGCGAGGGCTCCTGCGAGCAGTACGTC.

This clonotype has at least ten counts. The V gene is TRBV7-2, the J gene TRBJ1-1; D might be TRBD1 (6 bases). CDR3 length equals 16 residues. Between the trimmed V and J ends, which lost 2 bases and 3 bases, there was a span of 16 bases. CDR1 and CDR2 (germline): SGHTA, FQGNSA. Here the CDR3 reads CASSLSSGAGDTEAFF. In DNA, the CDR3 is TGTGCCAGCAGCTTAAGTAGCGGGGCAGGGGACACTGAAGCTTTCTTT.

This clonotype has a count of ten or more. This rearrangement joins TRBV7-2 to TRBJ1-1; tentatively, D is TRBD1 (5 bases). Germline values: CDR1 SGHTA, CDR2 FQGNSA. The germline V and J ends were trimmed by 2 bases and 6 bases, with 13 bases remaining between them. The CDR3 has 14 amino acids. CDR3 amino acids: CASSLHLRGAEAFF. The CDR3 DNA is TGTGCCAGCAGCTTACATCTCCGGGGGGCTGAAGCTTTCTTT.

As for this clonotype: A much larger clone differs by one base, so this may be a read error. V is TRBV7-8 and J is TRBJ2-5; D possibly corresponds to TRBD1 (6 bases). Germline V gives CDR1 SGHVS, CDR2 FQNEAQ. CDR3 length: 14 residues. The CDR3 reads CAISLRDIQETQYF. The CDR3 region has the DNA TGTGCCATCAGCTTACGGGACATTCAAGAGACCCAGTACTTC.

This chain links TRBV19 with TRBJ2-5, with 12 bases identical to TRBD2. Trimming took 0 bases from V and 5 from J; bases not matched to a gene: 19. The CDR3 loop spans 21 amino acids. CDR1 and CDR2 (germline): LNHDA, SQIVND (reference sequence). CDR3 bases: TGTGCCAGTAGTATAGACTCGCGTCCGACTAGCGGGAGAACCGTGGGGGAGACCCAGTACTTC. This gives the protein CASSIDSRPTSGRTVGETQYF.

V and J are TRBV7-2 and TRBJ2-7, with TRBD1 matching 8 bases. Germline CDR1 and CDR2: SGHTA and FQGNSA. V was clipped by 0 bases and J by 6 bases; unmatched bases: 1. The CDR3 spans 13 residues. The CDR3 protein is CASSLADRGEQYV. In nucleotides, the CDR3 is TGTGCCAGCAGCTTAGCTGACAGGGGCGAGCAGTACGTC.

A few counts support this clonotype. The chain joins TRBV5-4 to TRBJ2-7; perhaps TRBD2 as D (6 bases). This CDR3 is built from 15 residues. Trimming left V 1 base short and J 1 base short, with 12 bases between. Per germline, CDR1 SGHNT and CDR2 YYREEE (reference sequence). CDR3 sequence reads: CASSLTGVSSYEQYF. The CDR3, as DNA: TGTGCCAGCAGCTTGACGGGAGTTAGTTCCTACGAGCAGTACTTC.

The chain has TRBV5-1 and TRBJ1-5; no reliable D call. The CDR3 spans 13 residues. Deletions cut 5 bases from V and 3 bases from J, with 9 bases between. Germline CDR1 SGHRS, CDR2 YFSETQ. DNA for the CDR3: TGCGCCAGCAGTATAGGAGTCAATCAGCCCCAGCATTTT. Translated, it gives CASSIGVNQPQHF.

This clonotype was seen only a few times. The V and J genes are TRBV12-5 and TRBJ2-5; 11 bases fit TRBD1. Germline CDR1 and CDR2: LGHNT and FRNRAP. V shed 0 bases and J 3 bases; nucleotides not matched to a gene: 3. The CDR3 length is 16 residues. CDR3 sequence (DNA): TGTGCTAGTGGTTTGGTATTGGGACAGGGGGAAGAGACCCAGTACTTC. Amino acid sequence: CASGLVLGQGEETQYF.

This clonotype was detected a few times. The CDR3 loop is CASSLAADYGYTF. The CDR3 bases are TGTGCCAGCAGCTTAGCCGCCGACTATGGCTACACCTTC. The V call is TRBV7-2, the J call TRBJ1-2; D is undetermined. This CDR3 is built from 13 residues. Germline V CDR1 and CDR2: SGHTA, FQGNSA. Trimming removed 0 bases at V and 3 bases at J, with 5 bases between.

This clonotype was observed a few times. The chain joins TRBV7-6 to TRBJ2-7; D is unresolved. Germline-derived CDR1 and CDR2 are SGHVS and FNYEAQ. There are 15 residues in the CDR3. V lost 0 bases and J 3 bases, leaving 12 bases between the germline ends. CDR3 DNA sequence: TGTGCCAGCAGCTTAGCGCAAGGGAACGTCTACGAGCAGTACTTC. This gives the protein CASSLAQGNVYEQYF. The full variable domain, completed using reference TRBV7-6 and TRBJ2-7, is GAGVSQSPRYKVTKRGQDVALRCDPISGHVSLYWYRQALGQGPEFLTYFNYEAQQDKSGLPNDRFSAERPEGSISTLTIQRTEQRDSAMYRCASSLAQGNVYEQYFGPGTRLTVT.

The rearrangement links TRBV10-3 to TRBJ2-6; D call uncertain. V was shortened by 5 bases and J by 0 bases, with 11 bases between the two germline ends. Germline V gene data show CDR1 as ENHRY and CDR2 as SYGVKD. The CDR3 sequence is 16 residues long. The CDR3 sequence is CAISSVGPSGANVLTF. The CDR3 bases are TGTGCCATCAGTTCGGTGGGTCCCTCTGGGGCCAACGTCCTGACTTTC.

This clonotype was recorded a few times. The V gene is TRBV12-3 or TRBV12-4, the J gene TRBJ2-1; D is ambiguous. The length of the CDR3 is 15 residues. The V end lost 8 bases, the J end lost 0 bases, and 14 bases lay between the germline ends. CDR3 sequence (DNA): TGTGCCAGCTCCCCCGGTGGGGTCTCCTACAATGAGCAGTTCTTC. Its protein product is CASSPGGVSYNEQFF.

The V gene is TRBV6-2 or TRBV6-3, the J gene TRBJ2-7; 9 bases fit TRBD2. J gave up 2 bases and V 4 bases, and 12 bases lay outside the gene matches. The CDR3 is 17 amino acids. CDR1 and CDR2 from the germline V gene are MNHEY and SVGEGT. CDR3 sequence: CASSFLAGLALTYEQYF. Written as DNA, the CDR3 is TGTGCCAGCAGTTTTCTAGCGGGATTAGCGCTAACCTACGAGCAGTACTTC.

This clonotype has more than one count but fewer than ten. The gene calls are TRBV12-3 or TRBV12-4 and TRBJ2-1, with 11 bases identical to TRBD2. CDR3 length equals 15 residues. V lost 4 bases and J lost 8; bases outside the gene matches: 7. The CDR3 nucleotides are TGTGCCAGCAGTTCTACTAGCGGGAGTATCCATGAGCAGTTCTTC. Amino acid sequence: CASSSTSGSIHEQFF.

The genes are TRBV7-9 and TRBJ2-1, with D perhaps given as TRBD1 or TRBD2 (6 bases each). V dropped 6 bases and J dropped 9 bases, with 18 bases sitting between them. Germline V gene data show CDR1 as SEHNR and CDR2 as FQNEAQ (reference sequence). The CDR3 runs to 14 residues. The CDR3 DNA sequence: TGTGCCAGCAGTCCCCAAGGGGGGAGTGGTGAGCAGTTCTTC. Its protein is CASSPQGGSGEQFF.

The chain employs TRBV7-4 and TRBJ2-3; D possibly corresponds to TRBD1 (5 bases). Trimming left V 4 bases short and J 4 bases short, with 12 bases between. CDR3 length: 14 residues. Germline assignment: CDR1 SGHVT and CDR2 SQSDAQ. This CDR3 is CASSSQIRADTQYF. CDR3 DNA sequence: TGTGCCAGCAGCTCGCAGATCAGGGCAGATACGCAGTATTTT.

Ten or more counts support this clonotype. The gene calls are TRBV7-2 and TRBJ1-1; TRBD1 might be the D (5 bases). CDR3 length: 13 residues. Looked up from germline, CDR1 is SGHTA and CDR2 is FQGNSA. V was trimmed by 3 bases and J by 3 bases, leaving 8 bases between them. CDR3 nucleotides: TGTGCCAGCAGCTTCGGACAACACACTGAAGCTTTCTTT. Its translation: CASSFGQHTEAFF.

V is TRBV7-9 and J is TRBJ2-1; D not resolved. V shed 2 bases and J shed 9 bases, with 5 bases lying between them. This CDR3 has 11 amino acids. Germline V gene lookup returns CDR1 SEHNR and CDR2 FQNEAQ (reference sequence). In DNA form, the CDR3 reads TGTGCCAGCAGCTTATACGGTGAGCAGTTCTTC. Its translation is CASSLYGEQFF.

The table lists this clonotype with a few counts. The chain joins TRBV4-1 to TRBJ1-6; D possibly corresponds to TRBD1 (5 bases). The CDR3 is 16 residues long. Germline loops: CDR1 MGHRA, CDR2 YSYEKL. Trimming shortened V by 7 bases and J by 7 bases, and 20 bases separated the two germline ends. CDR3 in DNA: TGCGCCAGCATTTCCACGCCAGGGCTACAAAATTCACCCCTCCACTTT. This encodes CASISTPGLQNSPLHF.

The CDR3 DNA is TGTGCCAGCAGTTTCCAACAAGTCTATGGCTACACCTTC. Protein: CASSFQQVYGYTF. V gene TRBV12-3 or TRBV12-4 combines with J gene TRBJ1-2; no reliable D call. The ends were cut back, 3 bases at V and 4 bases at J, with 9 bases in the middle. The CDR3 totals 13 residues.

This sequence joins TRBV11-2 and TRBJ2-1; D is unresolved. Germline values: CDR1 SGHAT, CDR2 FQNNGV. V shed 4 bases and J shed 0 bases, with 13 bases lying between them. The CDR3 covers 16 residues. This chain's CDR3 is CASSSVVFGSYNEQFF. In DNA form, the CDR3 reads TGTGCCAGCAGCTCCGTGGTATTCGGCTCCTACAATGAGCAGTTCTTC.

A few counts support this clonotype. V and J are TRBV27 and TRBJ2-2; maybe TRBD1 (5 bases). Trimming took 1 base from V and 7 from J, leaving 16 bases between them. CDR1 MNHEY and CDR2 SMNVEV come from the germline V gene (reference sequence). The CDR3 sequence is 16 residues long. In nucleotides, the CDR3 is TGTGCCAGCAGTTTATTAGGCCCACAGGTGGGCGGGGAGCTGTTTTTT. Amino acids: CASSLLGPQVGGELFF.